At least ten counts were recorded for the clone carrying this TCR beta chain. Antigen specificity is unknown. This record belongs to a study of CD8 T cells in ankylosing spondylitis. The CDR3 sequence is 11 residues long. V was shortened by 6 bases and J by 4 bases, with 9 bases between the two germline ends. Germline V gene data show CDR1 as DFQATT and CDR2 as SNEGSKA (reference sequence). Regarding the study as a whole: CD8+ by phenotype, disease-linked clones were relatively rare in peripheral blood. There were earlier reports of some motif variants in reactive arthritis synovial fluid and blood.

For TCR beta, libraries came from quantitative 5'-RACE with molecular barcodes. TCRdb re-analysed the 5' RACE reads in MiXCR, keeping a single row per CDR3 protein. The repertoire holds about 220,000 distinct CDR3 sequences, approximately 10% seen once, with about 19% in the top ten. This chain uses TRBV20-1 with TRBJ2-5; D is uncertain. The source material was blood, either unsorted or a sorted T cell fraction (not recorded which). The receptor was isolated from a male donor with ankylosing spondylitis or in good health (not recorded which). CDR3 protein: CSAQYGETQYF. Here the CDR3 DNA reads TGCAGTGCCCAATATGGAGAGACCCAGTACTTC.